This paragraph covers one T cell receptor beta chain sequence. These data belong to a study of CD8+ T cells in alopecia areata. This CDR3 is built from 14 residues. Germline loops: CDR1 MNHEY, CDR2 SVGAGI. V lost 5 bases to trimming and J lost 3 bases, with 14 bases between them. RNA, once extracted, was reverse transcribed into cDNA for use as the sequencing template. Clones were read by immunoSEQ multiplex PCR, and TCRdb kept only the in-frame ones, dropping some. The table has 130,000 or so clones, about 88% seen once; the top ten hold approximately 13%. Sample treatment: oral pan-JAK inhibitor, 5-10 mg twice daily. Researchers gathered lesional scalp punch biopsies and peripheral blood from patients with alopecia areata.

V and J are TRBV6-5 and TRBJ2-7; D not resolved. The starting material was CD8+ T cells sorted from blood, obtained at week 4, from a patient treated with tofacitinib. The origin of this receptor is a human donor with alopecia areata. The CDR3 loop is CASSQSRTYYEQYF. CDR3 nucleotide sequence: TGTGCCAGCAGTCAGAGTCGAACCTACTACGAGCAGTACTTC.